One and the same sample provided the 11 T cell receptor beta chains below, sequenced in a study of OX40 agonist ivuxolimab in advanced cancers. Sequenced by immunoSEQ multiplex PCR; TCRdb stores in-frame clones only, minus some. The sample includes under 90,000 clones, 75% to 90% of them seen just once. Here the sequenced sample was CD4+ or CD8+ T cells sorted from blood, taken in a trial of the OX40 agonist ivuxolimab. Receptors originate from an adult with an advanced solid tumor such as melanoma, head and neck, liver or kidney cancer.

The chain recombines TRBV6-1 with TRBJ2-1; 7 nucleotides line up with TRBD2. Germline lookup yields CDR1 MNHNS and CDR2 SASEGT. V shed 6 bases and J 10 bases; nucleotides not matched to a gene: 6. The CDR3 contains 12 residues. The CDR3 loop is CASSLGSGEQFF. The CDR3 DNA sequence: TGTGCCAGCAGCCTCGGTAGCGGGGAGCAGTTCTTC.

The chain joins TRBV19 to TRBJ2-5, with D uncertain. The germline V gene encodes CDR1 LNHDA and CDR2 SQIVND (reference sequence). This CDR3 region has 13 residues. Trimming stripped 5 bases from V and 1 base from J, with 8 bases between. The CDR3 spells CASSGNRQETQYF. The DNA of the CDR3 is TGTGCCAGTAGTGGCAACCGCCAAGAGACCCAGTACTTC.

The chain combines TRBV6-6 with TRBJ1-4; unclear D gene. The CDR3 has 13 amino acids. Trimming took 0 bases from V and 6 from J, leaving 5 bases between them. CDR1 and CDR2 from the germline V gene are MNHNY and SVGAGI (reference sequence). The CDR3 bases are TGTGCCAGCAGTTACTCGCATGATGAAAAACTGTTTTTT. Translating gives CASSYSHDEKLFF.

This chain links TRBV15 with TRBJ1-3; 8 nucleotides line up with TRBD1. Germline CDR1 reads LNHNV; CDR2 reads YYDKDF (reference sequence). This CDR3 has 15 amino acids. V was clipped by 1 base and J by 2 bases; unmatched bases: 1. Here the CDR3 DNA reads TGTGCCACCAGCAGAGGGACAGGGACTGGAAACACCATATATTTT. Translated: CATSRGTGTGNTIYF.

Concerning this clone itself: The sample carries other DNA sequences with the same CDR3. The gene calls are TRBV18 and TRBJ1-2; 9 positions agree with TRBD1. CDR1 KGHSH and CDR2 LQKENI come from the germline V gene. The CDR3 is 15 residues long. V shed 3 bases and J 2 bases; nucleotides not matched to a gene: 4. DNA of the CDR3: TGTGCCAGCTCACCTCCTGGACAGGGGAACTATGGCTACACCTTC. Its protein is CASSPPGQGNYGYTF.

The chain employs TRBV9 and TRBJ2-2; the D is unclear. The length of the CDR3 is 13 residues. V dropped 0 bases and J dropped 7 bases, with 7 bases sitting between them. Germline CDR1 and CDR2: SGDLS and YYNGEE. The CDR3 loop reads CASSVVWGGELFF. DNA of the CDR3: TGTGCCAGCAGCGTAGTTTGGGGCGGGGAGCTGTTTTTT. The variable domain in full, completed from reference TRBV9 and TRBJ2-2, reads DSGVTQTPKHLITATGQRVTLRCSPRSGDLSVYWYQQSLDQGLQFLIQYYNGEERAKGNILERFSAQQFPDLHSELNLSSLELGDSALYFCASSVVWGGELFFGEGSRLTVL.

In this sample, this clone turned up once. The gene calls are TRBV5-1 and TRBJ2-3; 7 nucleotides align to TRBD2. V was clipped by 0 bases and J by 3 bases; unmatched bases: 7. Looked up from germline, CDR1 is SGHRS and CDR2 is YFSETQ. CDR3 length: 16 amino acids. The CDR3 coding sequence is TGCGCCAGCAGCTTGGGACCCGGGGAGGGAACAGATACGCAGTATTTT. Protein product: CASSLGPGEGTDTQYF.

This clone was seen a few times. This chain joins TRBV2 and TRBJ2-2; D might be TRBD2 (6 bases). Germline V gives CDR1 SNHLY, CDR2 FYNNEI. The ends were cut back, 6 bases at V and 6 bases at J, with 23 bases in the middle. This CDR3 is built from 17 residues. The CDR3 nucleotides read TGTGCCAGCAGGGCCGGACTATTGGCCCTCACGGCCGGGGAGCTGTTTTTT. This sequence encodes CASRAGLLALTAGELFF. Full variable domain (missing parts from reference TRBV2 and TRBJ2-2): EPEVTQTPSHQVTQMGQEVILRCVPISNHLYFYWYRQILGQKVEFLVSFYNNEISEKSEIFDDQFSVERPDGSNFTLKIRSTKLEDSAMYFCASRAGLLALTAGELFFGEGSRLTVL.

The chain is built from TRBV6-5 and TRBJ1-1; tentative D call: TRBD1 (5 bases). CDR3 length: 12 amino acids. V lost 8 bases, J lost 3 bases, and 10 bases lay in between. Germline loops: CDR1 MNHEY, CDR2 SVGAGI. The CDR3 sequence is CASWGYDTEAFF. CDR3 DNA sequence: TGTGCCAGCTGGGGGTACGACACTGAAGCTTTCTTT.

The table lists this clone with a few counts. Here the CDR3 reads CASSLDTAKNIQYF. In DNA, the CDR3 is TGTGCCAGCAGCTTAGACACAGCCAAAAACATTCAGTACTTC. The chain uses TRBV11-1 and TRBJ2-4; D uncertain. Germline CDR1 SGHAT, CDR2 FQDESV (reference sequence). Trimming stripped 1 base from V and 0 bases from J, with 4 bases between. This CDR3 is 14 amino acids long.

This clone was seen only a few times. The V call is TRBV19, the J call TRBJ1-5; D possibly corresponds to TRBD1 (5 bases). Per the germline V gene, CDR1 is LNHDA and CDR2 is SQIVND (reference sequence). The CDR3 sequence is 15 residues long. Trimming took off 8 bases at V and 4 bases at J, with 18 bases between the two ends. The DNA for the CDR3 is TGTGCCAGTTCGGGGAGAGGCAGGGATAATCAGCCCCAGCATTTT. This encodes CASSGRGRDNQPQHF.